This TCR beta chain appears in the sequencing data of a study of cytomegalovirus exposure and HLA in healthy donors. Study at large: Among the roughly 370 genotyped donors, 81% were placed in the Caucasian-associated ancestry cluster.

Germline values: CDR1 SGHNT, CDR2 YENEEA. J lost 4 bases, V lost 4 bases, and 8 bases had no gene match. The CDR3 length is 15 residues. Points from the study as a whole: Cytomegalovirus status was reportedly diagnosed by the classifier with high sensitivity and specificity. TCR beta chains numbering some 150 were designated cytomegalovirus-associated. Three chains tied to CMV proved CMV antigen-specific in vitro.

Regarding this clone: The antigen is not known.

PCR was performed using 60 Vbeta and 13 Jbeta primers. Profiling relied on immunoSEQ multiplex PCR, and the TCRdb table lists in-frame clones only, not all of them. Of 190,000 or so clones listed, around 86% are singletons. This chain uses TRBV11-3 with TRBJ2-7; 9 positions agree with TRBD1. This clonotype originated in a man in his fifties in good health and CMV-seronegative. Sequenced sample: PBMCs. In DNA form, the CDR3 reads TGTGCCAGCAGCTCAGGACAGGGGAAGGGGTACGAGCAGTACTTC. Its protein is CASSSGQGKGYEQYF.